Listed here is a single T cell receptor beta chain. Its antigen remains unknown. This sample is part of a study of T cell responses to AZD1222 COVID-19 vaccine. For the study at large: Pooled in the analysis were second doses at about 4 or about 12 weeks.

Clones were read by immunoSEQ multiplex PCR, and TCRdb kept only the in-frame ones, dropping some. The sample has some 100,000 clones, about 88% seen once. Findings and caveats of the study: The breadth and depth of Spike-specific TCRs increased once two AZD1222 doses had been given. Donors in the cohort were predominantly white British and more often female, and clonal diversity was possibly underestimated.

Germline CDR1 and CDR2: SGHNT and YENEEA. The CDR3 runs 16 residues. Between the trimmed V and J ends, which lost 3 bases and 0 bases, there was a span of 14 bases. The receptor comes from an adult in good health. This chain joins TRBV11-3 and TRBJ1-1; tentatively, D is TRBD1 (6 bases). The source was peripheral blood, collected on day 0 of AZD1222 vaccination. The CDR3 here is CASSLGGGGMNTEAFF. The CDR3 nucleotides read TGTGCCAGCAGCTTGGGGGGCGGTGGCATGAACACTGAAGCTTTCTTT.